These T cell receptor beta chains were read from a single sample in a study of glioma-infiltrating T cells. TCRdb reprocessed the multiplex PCR reads with MiXCR, giving one entry per CDR3 protein. This table has around 130,000 distinct CDR3 sequences, around 23% appearing once. The specimen was glioma tissue, nonneoplastic brain tissue, or PBMCs (not recorded which). The source is a human donor with low-grade glioma or glioblastoma, undergoing nonglioma brain surgery, or in good health (not recorded which). CDR3s include the opening cysteine and the closing phenylalanine or tryptophan. Each record gives: J gene, D gene, clone size, V gene, CDR3 DNA, CDR3 protein. A D gene is named only where the DNA matches it firmly. Clone sizes are given selectively: once, few, many, or a class where the clone is expanded.

j_gene: TRBJ2-3; d_gene: TRBD1; abundance: once; v_gene: TRBV7-3; CDR3nt: TGTGCCAGCAGCTTAATCCTCCCCGTTGTCGACAGGGAGAACACAGATACGCAGTATTTT; CDR3aa: CASSLILPVVDRENTDTQYF
j_gene: TRBJ1-1; d_gene: -; abundance: -; v_gene: TRBV20-1; CDR3nt: TGCAGTGCTATCAGGAGGACTGAAGCTTTCTTT; CDR3aa: CSAIRRTEAFF
j_gene: TRBJ2-1; d_gene: TRBD2; abundance: many; v_gene: TRBV24-1; CDR3nt: TGTGCCACCAGTGACCTCGGTTATCGGGGGGTAGTTGAGCAGTTCTTC; CDR3aa: CATSDLGYRGVVEQFF
j_gene: TRBJ1-1; d_gene: -; abundance: few; v_gene: TRBV2; CDR3nt: TGTGCCAGCAGCTTCCTCGGGACGGCGAACACTGAAGCTTTCTTT; CDR3aa: CASSFLGTANTEAFF
j_gene: TRBJ1-6; d_gene: -; abundance: -; v_gene: TRBV18; CDR3nt: TGTACTCAGCTCACCAACTTCTCGTTGCGCCCCTATAATTCACCCCTCCACTTT; CDR3aa: CTQLTNFSLRPYNSPLHF
j_gene: TRBJ1-1; d_gene: TRBD1; abundance: -; v_gene: TRBV10-3; CDR3nt: TGTGCCATCAGGACAGGGGGTACGGGGACTGAAGCTTTCTTT; CDR3aa: CAIRTGGTGTEAFF
j_gene: TRBJ2-3; d_gene: -; abundance: few; v_gene: TRBV7-9; CDR3nt: TGTGCCAGCAGCTCTTTTTCAGATACGCAGTATTTT; CDR3aa: CASSSFSDTQYF
j_gene: TRBJ1-5; d_gene: -; abundance: many; v_gene: TRBV2; CDR3nt: TGTGCCAGCAGTGACAGGAAAAGCAATCAGCCCCAGCATTTT; CDR3aa: CASSDRKSNQPQHF
j_gene: TRBJ1-5; d_gene: TRBD1; abundance: -; v_gene: TRBV20-1; CDR3nt: TGCAGTGCGGGTTACAGGGGGCGACAGCCCCAGCATTTT; CDR3aa: CSAGYRGRQPQHF
j_gene: TRBJ1-5; d_gene: -; abundance: -; v_gene: TRBV6-1; CDR3nt: TGTGCCAGCAGTGAAGCGCAGGCAGGGCGTCAGCCCCAGCATTTT; CDR3aa: CASSEAQAGRQPQHF
j_gene: TRBJ2-5; d_gene: -; abundance: -; v_gene: TRBV24-1; CDR3nt: TGTGCCACCAGTAGTGAGCCTAGCCTTGACGAGACCCAGTACTTC; CDR3aa: CATSSEPSLDETQYF
j_gene: TRBJ1-2; d_gene: TRBD1; abundance: -; v_gene: TRBV7-3; CDR3nt: TGTGCCAGCAGCGCTAGGTCTCTGGGCAGGGGGGGATATGGCTACACCTTC; CDR3aa: CASSARSLGRGGYGYTF
j_gene: TRBJ1-1; d_gene: -; abundance: -; v_gene: TRBV14; CDR3nt: TGTGCCAGCAGCCGAAACCTGGGATGGACTGAAGCTTTCTTT; CDR3aa: CASSRNLGWTEAFF
j_gene: TRBJ1-4; d_gene: TRBD1; abundance: -; v_gene: TRBV24-1; CDR3nt: TGTGCCACCAGTGGGGACAGCTCGGGTGAAAAACTGTTTTTT; CDR3aa: CATSGDSSGEKLFF
j_gene: TRBJ1-5; d_gene: -; abundance: few; v_gene: TRBV20-1; CDR3nt: TGCAGTGCTAGGGAGGGGTGGATCGGCAATCAGCCCCAGCATTTT; CDR3aa: CSAREGWIGNQPQHF
j_gene: TRBJ1-1; d_gene: -; abundance: -; v_gene: TRBV2; CDR3nt: TGTGCTACACTCCATGACAGGCTGAACACTGAAGCTTTCTTT; CDR3aa: CATLHDRLNTEAFF
j_gene: TRBJ2-5; d_gene: TRBD1; abundance: -; v_gene: TRBV5-1; CDR3nt: TGCGCCAGCAGCTTGATGGGGACAGGGGCGCAGGAGACCCAGTACTTC; CDR3aa: CASSLMGTGAQETQYF
j_gene: TRBJ1-1; d_gene: -; abundance: few; v_gene: TRBV6-1; CDR3nt: TGTGCCAGCAGTTTTGACAGGAACACTGAAGCTTTCTTT; CDR3aa: CASSFDRNTEAFF
j_gene: TRBJ2-3; d_gene: TRBD1; abundance: few; v_gene: TRBV6-1; CDR3nt: TGTGCCAGCAGTCGGGACAGGGGGCCGGGCACAAATACGCAGTATTTT; CDR3aa: CASSRDRGPGTNTQYF
j_gene: TRBJ1-1; d_gene: -; abundance: -; v_gene: TRBV5-4; CDR3nt: TGTGCCAGCAGTAGAGACACCTACACTGAAGCTTTCTTT; CDR3aa: CASSRDTYTEAFF
j_gene: TRBJ2-1; d_gene: -; abundance: -; v_gene: TRBV19; CDR3nt: TGTGCCAGTAGTAGAACTTACAATGAGCAGTTCTTC; CDR3aa: CASSRTYNEQFF
j_gene: TRBJ1-5; d_gene: -; abundance: -; v_gene: TRBV20-1; CDR3nt: TGCAGTGCTAGAGATCGCAGGGTAGGCAATCAGCCCCAGCATTTT; CDR3aa: CSARDRRVGNQPQHF
j_gene: TRBJ2-4; d_gene: -; abundance: few; v_gene: TRBV6-1; CDR3nt: TGTGCCAGCAGTGAAAATTGGCAGCAAAACATTCAGTACTTC; CDR3aa: CASSENWQQNIQYF
j_gene: TRBJ2-1; d_gene: -; abundance: few; v_gene: TRBV7-9; CDR3nt: TGTGCCAGCAGCGTTGCCCCCAGTGGGTTCTTC; CDR3aa: CASSVAPSGFF